These 12 T cell receptor delta chains share one sample of origin, sequenced in a study of gamma-delta T cells after stem cell transplantation (dated by TCRdb to 2015 to 2016). The protocol used for the library was RT-PCR. Sequencing was carried out with an Illumina MiSeq. TCRdb reprocessed the public data with the CATT caller; entries with the same nucleotide sequence were combined afterwards. The sample has some 590 delta-chain clones on record, more than 7% of them singletons. The biggest ten clones account for roughly 54% of the sample. The sequenced sample consisted of gamma-delta T cells. These receptors all stem from a human donor. It is not recorded whose cells these are; they may come from a transplant donor.

The chain carries TRAV29/DV5 and TRDJ1, with 9 bases that match TRDD3. From germline, CDR1 is NSMFDY and CDR2 ISSIKDK. The CDR3 covers 19 residues. V dropped 0 bases and J dropped 3; count of bases not matched to a gene: 18. Here the CDR3 DNA reads TGTGCAGCAAGCGTGGATAGACTGGGGGAATGGGACCCCTCCGATAAACTCATCTTT. Protein product: CAASVDRLGEWDPSDKLIF.

In the case of this clone: TCRdb's protein, taken from a much larger clone, differs from this DNA's translation at residue 6, likely owing to a read error; the protein displayed comes from the DNA. The chain employs TRDV3 and TRDJ1; TRDD3 is a possible D gene (6 bases). TCRdb records no J gene; here it was assigned by comparing the DNA to germline. Trimming cost V 2 bases and J 0 bases, with 25 bases left between them. Germline V gene sequence: CDR1 TVYSNPD, CDR2 GDNSRS (reference sequence). This CDR3 is 18 amino acids long. In nucleotides, the CDR3 is TGTGCCTTTCCCGCCACGGTCAATGCCTGGGGTGACACCGATAAACTCATCTTT. Protein product: CAFPATVNAWGDTDKLIF.

This clone is categorized as large. The chain carries TRDV2 and TRDJ1, with D perhaps matching TRDD2 (5 bases). CDR1 GEAIGNYY and CDR2 EKD come from the germline V gene. The CDR3 consists of 24 residues. Trimming removed 0 bases from V and 0 bases from J, with 37 bases in between. This chain's CDR3 is CACDTLLNFATATATGLYTDKLIF. DNA of the CDR3: TGTGCCTGTGACACCCTCCTAAATTTCGCTACCGCAACTGCTACGGGGTTGTACACCGATAAACTCATCTTT.

As concerns this clone: The protein that TCRdb holds for this DNA derives from a much larger clone and differs from the translated DNA at residue 11, which likely indicates a read error; the protein shown here is translated from the DNA. This chain joins TRDV1 and TRDJ2; 8 bases fit TRDD3. This CDR3 is built from 14 residues. Germline V CDR1 and CDR2: TSWWSYY, QGS. The CDR3 DNA reads TGTGCTCTTGGCCGGGGGATAGGAGTAGCACGACTCTTCTTT. It translates to CALGRGIGVARLFF.

To note about this clone: A much larger clone lies a single base off, so this may be a read error. This rearrangement joins TRDV2 to TRDJ3; 7 nucleotides line up with TRDD3. The germline V gene encodes CDR1 GEAIGNYY and CDR2 EKD. CDR3 length: 20 amino acids. CDR3 in DNA: TGTGCCTGTGACCCCGCCACTGGGGACGTCCGCTCCTGGGACACCCGCCAGATGTTTTTC. Protein sequence: CACDPATGDVRSWDTRQMFF.

On this clone: A single base is all that separates this from a far larger clone, so a read error is likely. Other DNA sequences of this sample code for an identical CDR3. The genes are TRDV1 and TRDJ2, with D possibly matching TRDD3 (6 bases). The CDR3 contains 14 residues. Germline assignment: CDR1 TSWWSYY and CDR2 QGS. The V end lost 6 bases, the J end lost 7 bases, and 15 bases lay between the germline ends. CDR3 nucleotides: TGTGCTCTTGGCCGAGGGATAGGAGTAGCACAACTCTTCTTT. Translation gives CALGRGIGVAQLFF.

V and J are TRDV2 and TRDJ1; tentatively, D is TRDD3 (6 bases). In the absence of a J gene in TCRdb, the DNA was matched to germline to assign it here. Deletions cut 1 base from V and 7 bases from J, with 27 bases between. The CDR3 sequence is 18 residues long. The germline gives CDR1 GEAIGNYY, CDR2 EKD. For the CDR3, the DNA is TGTGCCTGTGACACAGGACGGGGGACATCCAATATGGAACCTAAACTCATCTTT. Encoded protein: CACDTGRGTSNMEPKLIF.

As for this clone: A read error is likely here: a far larger clone is one base away. V gene TRDV3 combines with J gene TRDJ1, with a possible D match to TRDD3 (6 bases). The J gene, not given by TCRdb, was assigned here from a germline match of the nucleotide sequence. The CDR3 covers 18 residues. The germline V gene encodes CDR1 TVYSNPD and CDR2 GDNSRS (reference sequence). V lost 3 bases, J lost 0 bases, and 26 bases lay in between. The CDR3 spells CAFPAPVNAWGDTDKLIF. The DNA of the CDR3 is TGTGCCTTCCCCGCCCCGGTCAATGCCTGGGGTGACACCGATAAACTCATCTTT.

This clone was seen only a few times. The genes are TRDV2 and TRDJ1; 8 bases match TRDD3. TCRdb carries no J gene annotation; the J gene was assigned here by matching the DNA with germline. Losses at the gene ends were 4 bases for V and 2 bases for J; bases not matched to a gene: 17. There are 18 residues in the CDR3. The germline V gene encodes CDR1 GEAIGNYY and CDR2 EKD. The CDR3 DNA is TGTGCCTGTGATAGCATTCAAACTGTGGGATACGCGACCGATAAACTCATCTTT. Translation gives CACDSIQTVGYATDKLIF.

This clone is categorized as medium-sized. A read error likely explains this, since a far larger clone differs by one base. The J gene is TRDJ2, the V gene TRDV1, with 8 nucleotides matching TRDD3. The J gene, left out of TCRdb, was set here by checking the DNA against germline. Trimming cost V 6 bases and J 7 bases; bases outside gene matches: 7. Germline CDR1 TSWWSYY, CDR2 QGS. This CDR3 comprises 14 residues. Written as DNA, the CDR3 is TGTGCTCTTGGCCGGGGGATAGGAGGAGCACAACTCTTCTTT. Its translation: CALGRGIGGAQLFF.

The rearrangement uses TRDV2 and TRDJ1; TRDD3 matches at 13 bases. The CDR3 totals 27 residues. Germline CDR1 GEAIGNYY, CDR2 EKD. V dropped 0 bases and J dropped 0; count of bases not matched to a gene: 33. The CDR3 loop is CACDTGGMYSCDTLLGDTPIDTDKLIF. CDR3 in DNA: TGTGCCTGTGACACCGGAGGGATGTACTCCTGTGACACCCTACTGGGGGATACGCCCATAGACACCGATAAACTCATCTTT.

For this clone: This may arise from a read error, as a much more abundant clone is one base away. The chain joins TRDV2 to TRDJ1; 8 nucleotides agree with TRDD3. The CDR3 runs 18 residues. Germline CDR1 is GEAIGNYY and CDR2 is EKD. The trim removed 3 bases at V and 4 bases at J, leaving 18 bases unmatched. CDR3 loop: CACDAVAGGTHRGDKLIF. The CDR3 bases are TGTGCCTGTGACGCCGTCGCTGGGGGAACTCATCGGGGCGATAAACTCATCTTT.